Shown below are 32 T cell receptor beta chains from a single sample sequenced in a study of cytomegalovirus exposure and HLA in healthy donors. Libraries were prepared by immunoSEQ multiplex PCR; TCRdb keeps only in-frame clonotypes and omits some of them. The profile covers 200,000 to 250,000 clones, with around 86% appearing a single time and 1.5% to 2% taken by the ten largest. Sequencing was performed on PBMCs. The source of these receptors is a woman aged 18 to 35 in good health and CMV-seropositive.

V and J are TRBV5-4 and TRBJ2-4, with a weak D call TRBD2 (6 bases). The CDR3 extends over 16 amino acids. Per the germline V gene, CDR1 is SGHNT and CDR2 is YYREEE (reference sequence). V dropped 0 bases and J dropped 0 bases, with 10 bases sitting between them. The CDR3 protein is CASSLDWGLAKNIQYF. CDR3 bases: TGTGCCAGCAGCTTGGACTGGGGACTAGCCAAAAACATTCAGTACTTC. Drawing the rest from reference TRBV5-4 and TRBJ2-4, the complete variable domain is ETGVTQSPTHLIKTRGQQVTLRCSSQSGHNTVSWYQQALGQGPQFIFQYYREEENGRGNFPPRFSGLQFPNYSSELNVNALELDDSALYLCASSLDWGLAKNIQYFGAGTRLSVL.

This chain joins TRBV7-9 and TRBJ2-1; 8 bases are a match to TRBD2. Trimming cost V 5 bases and J 5 bases; bases outside gene matches: 11. The length of the CDR3 is 16 residues. In germline, CDR1 is SEHNR, CDR2 FQNEAQ (reference sequence). The CDR3 sequence is CASSIGSGSLDNEQFF. DNA of the CDR3: TGTGCCAGCAGCATCGGAAGCGGGAGCCTCGACAATGAGCAGTTCTTC.

This chain connects TRBV7-8 to TRBJ2-3; 11 bases match TRBD2. The CDR3 covers 13 residues. Per germline, CDR1 SGHVS and CDR2 FQNEAQ. Trimming took 5 bases from V and 12 from J; bases not matched to a gene: 7. CDR3: CASSIGLAGPQYF. In DNA form, the CDR3 reads TGTGCCAGCAGCATCGGACTAGCGGGCCCTCAGTATTTT.

The chain joins TRBV15 to TRBJ2-7; the match to TRBD1 covers 7 bases. Unmatched junction bases numbered 7, after V lost 3 bases and J lost 2 bases. The CDR3 runs to 15 residues. The germline V gene encodes CDR1 LNHNV and CDR2 YYDKDF (reference sequence). CDR3 sequence reads: CATSSHMTGTYEQYF. The CDR3 coding sequence is TGTGCCACCAGCAGTCATATGACAGGGACCTACGAGCAGTACTTC.

In nucleotides, the CDR3 is TGCGCCAGCAGCTTCCCTATTAGCGGGAGTCGGGAGCTGTTTTTT. Amino acid sequence: CASSFPISGSRELFF. This chain joins TRBV5-1 and TRBJ2-2; 9 nucleotides align to TRBD2. Germline loops: CDR1 SGHRS, CDR2 YFSETQ. The CDR3 is 15 residues long. V dropped 2 bases and J dropped 9; count of bases not matched to a gene: 8.

The V gene is TRBV28, the J gene TRBJ2-1, with D possibly TRBD2 on 6 matching bases. This CDR3 region has 16 residues. The V gene's germline CDR1 is MDHEN and CDR2 SYDVKM. V was clipped by 5 bases and J by 0 bases, with 14 bases between them. This CDR3 reads CASSPSGAVSYNEQFF. The CDR3 nucleotides are TGTGCCAGCAGTCCTTCGGGAGCGGTCTCCTACAATGAGCAGTTCTTC.

The chain recombines TRBV25-1 with TRBJ1-4; D possibly corresponds to TRBD1 (5 bases). Germline CDR1 reads MGHDK; CDR2 reads SYGVNS. Trimming removed 4 bases at V and 8 bases at J, with 11 bases between. There are 13 residues in the CDR3. The CDR3 loop reads CASSAGGIEKLFF. The CDR3 region has the DNA TGTGCCAGCAGTGCGGGGGGGATCGAAAAACTGTTTTTT.

This clone was counted between two and nine times. V and J are TRBV15 and TRBJ2-7; D may be TRBD2 (6 bases). CDR1 LNHNV and CDR2 YYDKDF come from the germline V gene (reference sequence). This CDR3 has 17 residues. V was shortened by 0 bases and J by 3 bases, with 18 bases between the two germline ends. CDR3 region: CATSRDRRGRVHYEQYF. CDR3 sequence (DNA): TGTGCCACCAGCAGAGATCGGCGGGGCAGGGTGCACTACGAGCAGTACTTC.

The rearrangement joins TRBV7-2 to TRBJ1-2, with a possible D match to TRBD1 (6 bases). CDR3 size: 13 residues. Germline CDR1 is SGHTA and CDR2 is FQGNSA. The V end was cut by 1 base, the J end by 4 bases, with 7 bases between. Written as DNA, the CDR3 is TGTGCCAGCAGCTTAGGGACAGTCTATGGCTACACCTTC. It translates to CASSLGTVYGYTF.

The chain recombines TRBV4-1 with TRBJ2-1; 9 nucleotides align to TRBD2. The CDR3 is 19 residues long. From germline, CDR1 is MGHRA and CDR2 YSYEKL. Losses at the gene ends were 0 bases for V and 1 base for J; bases not matched to a gene: 10. This CDR3 is CASSQDGLAILGSYNEQFF. Here the CDR3 DNA reads TGCGCCAGCAGCCAAGACGGACTAGCGATTTTGGGGTCCTACAATGAGCAGTTCTTC.

The gene calls are TRBV7-9 and TRBJ1-2; D perhaps matches TRBD1 (6 bases). V shed 6 bases and J shed 4 bases, with 15 bases lying between them. CDR1 and CDR2 (germline): SEHNR, FQNEAQ (reference sequence). This CDR3 has 14 amino acids. The CDR3 loop reads CASRPQDSPYGYTF. The CDR3 DNA reads TGTGCCAGCAGACCACAGGACAGCCCCTATGGCTACACCTTC.

This chain uses TRBV10-3 with TRBJ2-7; the match to TRBD2 covers 7 bases. This CDR3 contains 14 residues. J was trimmed by 5 bases and V by 8 bases; bases with no gene match: 12. CDR1 is ENHRY, CDR2 SYGVKD, per germline. CDR3: CAIGRGQGGNEQYF. CDR3 in DNA: TGTGCCATCGGGAGGGGCCAGGGTGGTAACGAGCAGTACTTC.

The J gene is TRBJ2-1, the V gene TRBV9, with 13 bases that match TRBD2. Trimming at V came to 4 bases and at J to 6 bases, leaving 7 bases not matched to a gene. The germline gives CDR1 SGDLS, CDR2 YYNGEE. The length of the CDR3 is 16 residues. The CDR3 is CASSIRLAGGLNEQFF. In nucleotides, the CDR3 is TGTGCCAGCAGCATCCGACTAGCGGGAGGTCTCAATGAGCAGTTCTTC.

The chain is built from TRBV10-1 and TRBJ2-7, with TRBD1 matching 8 bases. In germline, CDR1 is WNHNN, CDR2 SYGVQD (reference sequence). Trimming took 11 bases from V and 2 from J; bases not matched to a gene: 11. CDR3 size: 14 residues. The DNA of the CDR3 is TGCGCCCGACGCCTCCGGGACAGGCCCTACGAGCAGTACTTC. This encodes CARRLRDRPYEQYF.

The chain is built from TRBV7-9 and TRBJ1-3, with a tentative D call TRBD1 (6 bases). The CDR3 runs 15 residues. Per the germline V gene, CDR1 is SEHNR and CDR2 is FQNEAQ (reference sequence). V lost 5 bases to trimming and J lost 4 bases, with 15 bases between them. The chain's CDR3 is CASSRRGGSGNTIYF. CDR3 DNA: TGTGCCAGCAGCCGGAGGGGGGGCTCAGGAAACACCATATATTTT.

CDR3 protein: CASSFGLAGERAEQYF. CDR3 bases: TGTGCCAGCAGCTTCGGACTAGCGGGAGAACGCGCCGAGCAGTACTTC. The chain has TRBV5-4 and TRBJ2-7; TRBD2 matches 13 bases. J was trimmed by 6 bases and V by 2 bases; bases with no gene match: 8. Per germline, CDR1 SGHNT and CDR2 YYREEE (reference sequence). This CDR3 has 16 amino acids.

The genes are TRBV6-4 and TRBJ2-3, with 8 positions matching TRBD2. J lost 10 bases, V lost 4 bases, and 10 bases had no gene match. This CDR3 spans 14 amino acids. Germline V gene lookup returns CDR1 MRHNA and CDR2 SNTAGT. The CDR3 DNA reads TGTGCCAGCAGTGTATTAGCGGGACCAGACCCGCAGTATTTT. It specifies CASSVLAGPDPQYF.

The chain combines TRBV28 with TRBJ1-5, with D tentatively TRBD1 (6 bases). Germline V lookup: CDR1 MDHEN, CDR2 SYDVKM. V gave up 5 bases and J gave up 3 bases, with 11 bases separating them. The CDR3 is 14 residues long. The CDR3 region has the DNA TGTGCCAGCAGTCCGGACAGAATCAATCAGCCCCAGCATTTT. Translating gives CASSPDRINQPQHF.

The V and J genes are TRBV7-9 and TRBJ2-2; D may be TRBD1 (6 bases). The CDR3 extends over 17 amino acids. Trimming removed 5 bases from V and 0 bases from J, with 16 bases in between. Germline CDR1 reads SEHNR; CDR2 reads FQNEAQ (reference sequence). CDR3 residues: CASSPRPGTPNTGELFF. CDR3 DNA: TGTGCCAGCAGCCCCCGACCCGGGACACCGAACACCGGGGAGCTGTTTTTT.

V and J are TRBV7-8 and TRBJ2-7; 7 nucleotides match TRBD1. The CDR3 spans 14 residues. CDR1 is SGHVS, CDR2 FQNEAQ, per germline. The V gene end was trimmed by 6 bases and the J gene end by 5 bases; junction bases not matched to a gene: 10. Written as DNA, the CDR3 is TGTGCCAGCAGAACCGGGACAGTCAATGACGAGCAGTACTTC. Its protein is CASRTGTVNDEQYF.

This chain links TRBV30 with TRBJ2-5; 10 positions match TRBD2. With V trimmed by 2 bases and J by 5 bases, 8 bases remained unmatched. This CDR3 is 15 amino acids long. Looked up from germline, CDR1 is GTSNPN and CDR2 is SVGIG (reference sequence). Here the CDR3 reads CAWSTAGGPGETQYF. The CDR3, as DNA: TGTGCCTGGAGTACAGCGGGAGGGCCCGGTGAGACCCAGTACTTC.

This clone has at least ten counts. This chain joins TRBV6-4 and TRBJ2-3; TRBD2 might be the D (5 bases). V dropped 0 bases and J dropped 1 base, with 5 bases sitting between them. CDR3 length: 14 amino acids. In germline, CDR1 is MRHNA, CDR2 SNTAGT. CDR3 protein: CASSDSGGTDTQYF. CDR3 DNA sequence: TGTGCCAGCAGTGACTCGGGAGGCACAGATACGCAGTATTTT.

The chain employs TRBV2 and TRBJ1-1; the match to TRBD1 covers 11 bases. J lost 4 bases, V lost 4 bases, and 5 bases had no gene match. Germline assignment: CDR1 SNHLY and CDR2 FYNNEI. The CDR3 loop spans 15 amino acids. The CDR3 spells CASSAQGQGVTEAFF. The CDR3 DNA follows: TGTGCCAGCAGTGCCCAGGGACAGGGGGTCACTGAAGCTTTCTTT.

The genes are TRBV4-1 and TRBJ2-1; D possibly corresponds to TRBD1 (5 bases). Germline loops: CDR1 MGHRA, CDR2 YSYEKL. The CDR3 totals 16 residues. Trimming shortened V by 6 bases and J by 2 bases, and 17 bases separated the two germline ends. CDR3 protein: CASSPRGDWPYNEQFF. The CDR3 DNA is TGCGCCAGCAGTCCTAGGGGCGACTGGCCCTACAATGAGCAGTTCTTC.

Of note for this clone: Other DNA sequences in this sample translate to the same CDR3. The chain links TRBV4-1 to TRBJ1-2, with D perhaps matching TRBD1 (6 bases). Germline CDR1 is MGHRA and CDR2 is YSYEKL. The V gene lost 1 base and the J gene lost 2 bases, with 14 bases spanning the gap. The CDR3 is 16 residues long. The CDR3 spells CASSQGSGTGNYGYTF. CDR3 nucleotide sequence: TGCGCCAGCAGCCAAGGATCAGGCACAGGGAACTATGGCTACACCTTC.

This chain joins TRBV2 and TRBJ1-2; TRBD1 is a possible D gene (5 bases). Trimming stripped 2 bases from V and 6 bases from J, with 19 bases between. The germline CDR1 and CDR2 sequences are SNHLY and FYNNEI. This CDR3 region has 16 residues. CDR3 nucleotide sequence: TGTGCCAGCAGTGAACTCCAATTTGGGGGGGGAGATGGCTACACCTTC. Protein product: CASSELQFGGGDGYTF.

The V call is TRBV30, the J call TRBJ2-7; 7 nucleotides line up with TRBD1. In germline, CDR1 is GTSNPN, CDR2 SVGIG (reference sequence). V lost 2 bases and J lost 5; bases outside the gene matches: 6. CDR3 size: 13 residues. The CDR3 is CAWSLRQGHEQYF. CDR3 nucleotides: TGTGCCTGGAGTTTAAGACAGGGACACGAGCAGTACTTC.

V is TRBV19 and J is TRBJ1-1; maybe TRBD1 (5 bases). In germline, CDR1 is LNHDA, CDR2 SQIVND (reference sequence). V lost 3 bases to trimming and J lost 1 base, with 12 bases between them. This CDR3 is 15 amino acids long. Here the CDR3 DNA reads TGTGCCAGTAGTATTAGTCACGGGGGGAACACTGAAGCTTTCTTT. Encoded protein: CASSISHGGNTEAFF. Variable domain in full (rest from reference TRBV19 and TRBJ1-1): DGGITQSPKYLFRKEGQNVTLSCEQNLNHDAMYWYRQDPGQGLRLIYYSQIVNDFQKGDIAEGYSVSREKKESFPLTVTSAQKNPTAFYLCASSISHGGNTEAFFGQGTRLTVV.

The V gene is TRBV5-1, the J gene TRBJ1-1, with D tentatively TRBD1 (6 bases). The V gene lost 7 bases and the J gene lost 1 base, with 14 bases spanning the gap. The CDR3 runs to 14 residues. The germline CDR1 and CDR2 sequences are SGHRS and YFSETQ. This chain's CDR3 is CASGQLRGNTEAFF. The CDR3 DNA sequence: TGCGCCAGCGGACAGCTAAGGGGGAACACTGAAGCTTTCTTT.

The rearrangement joins TRBV18 to TRBJ2-1; TRBD1 aligns across 8 bases. The junction had 14 bases not matched to a gene; V was cut back by 5 bases and J by 5 bases. Germline V lookup: CDR1 KGHSH, CDR2 LQKENI. The CDR3 consists of 17 residues. CDR3 in amino acids: CASSFGQGLSADNEQFF. In DNA form, the CDR3 reads TGTGCCAGCTCATTCGGACAGGGTCTCTCGGCCGACAATGAGCAGTTCTTC.

This clone showed up just once. The V and J genes are TRBV19 and TRBJ2-1, with 7 bases matching TRBD2. The V and J ends lost 8 bases and 15 bases, in that order; junction bases with no gene match: 10. The CDR3 extends over 11 amino acids. CDR1 and CDR2 from the germline V gene are LNHDA and SQIVND (reference sequence). Here the CDR3 DNA reads TGTGCCAGTGTAAAAGGGGAGGGTACGTTCTTC. Protein: CASVKGEGTFF.

J is TRBJ1-1 and V is TRBV6-1, with D possibly matching TRBD1 (6 bases). Trimming left V 4 bases short and J 4 bases short, with 19 bases between. The germline V gene encodes CDR1 MNHNS and CDR2 SASEGT. This CDR3 contains 16 residues. The CDR3 DNA is TGTGCCAGCAGTGCCAGGTGGGGGAGGGGGGGCACTGAAGCTTTCTTT. Protein: CASSARWGRGGTEAFF.